This T cell receptor (beta chain) was obtained from a study of blood T cell repertoires in COVID-19. Background on the study: T cells, B-cell-depleted T cells, or PBMCs provided the cDNA or gDNA that served as material.

Profiled with immunoSEQ multiplex PCR; TCRdb holds only in-frame clones, not every one. The sample holds 250,000 or so clones, 83% seen once. Trimming took off 3 bases at V and 9 bases at J, with 18 bases between the two ends. Germline CDR1 and CDR2: SGHTA and FQGNSA. The CDR3 runs 15 residues. The sequenced sample consisted of PBMCs or T cells enriched from blood (not recorded which). This receptor was taken from a woman aged 40 to 49 who had been exposed to COVID-19. V usage is TRBV7-2 and J usage is TRBJ2-1, with D possibly being TRBD2 (5 bases). The CDR3 DNA sequence: TGTGCCAGCAGCTTTGACGGGATAGCCTGGGGTGAGCAGTTCTTC. Its protein is CASSFDGIAWGEQFF.